Listed below are T cell receptor beta chains from one sample, sequenced in a study of blood T cell repertoires in COVID-19. TCRdb keeps only in-frame clones here, not all; method: immunoSEQ multiplex PCR. The sample lists about 250,000 clones, about 82% occurring once. Input material: peripheral blood. The source of these receptors is an elderly woman with COVID-19, enrolled during active disease. CDR3s include the opening cysteine and the closing phenylalanine or tryptophan. D genes are given only for firm matches. Rows give clone size only sometimes, using once, few, many, or a class for an expanded clone.

d_gene: TRBD2; j_gene: TRBJ2-3; abundance: -; len: 17; v_gene: TRBV3-1/TRBV3-2; CDR3aa: CASSRKGSGGASDTQYF; CDR3nt: TGTGCCAGCAGCCGAAAGGGGAGCGGGGGGGCCTCGGATACGCAGTATTTT
d_gene: -; j_gene: TRBJ1-3; abundance: -; len: 15; v_gene: TRBV6-1; CDR3aa: CASSESVLAGSTIYF; CDR3nt: TGTGCCAGCAGTGAATCGGTACTGGCAGGAAGCACCATATATTTT
d_gene: TRBD1; j_gene: TRBJ1-1; abundance: -; len: 16; v_gene: TRBV27; CDR3aa: CASSRPGGTAHTEAFF; CDR3nt: TGTGCCAGCAGTAGGCCAGGGGGCACGGCACACACTGAAGCTTTCTTT
d_gene: TRBD2; j_gene: TRBJ2-5; abundance: -; len: 18; v_gene: TRBV5-6; CDR3aa: CASSLFWLAGDPQETQYF; CDR3nt: TGTGCCAGCAGCTTGTTTTGGCTAGCGGGGGACCCTCAAGAGACCCAGTACTTC
d_gene: TRBD1; j_gene: TRBJ1-1; abundance: -; len: 13; v_gene: TRBV5-1; CDR3aa: CASSSGQGGLAFF; CDR3nt: TGCGCCAGCAGCTCTGGACAGGGTGGTTTGGCTTTCTTT
d_gene: -; j_gene: TRBJ1-1; abundance: -; len: 14; v_gene: TRBV5-1; CDR3aa: CASSSGSRNTEAFF; CDR3nt: TGCGCCAGCAGCTCAGGGTCAAGGAACACTGAAGCTTTCTTT
d_gene: TRBD1; j_gene: TRBJ1-2; abundance: few; len: 15; v_gene: TRBV5-1; CDR3aa: CASSLEGQGGYGYTF; CDR3nt: TGCGCCAGCAGCTTGGAGGGACAGGGGGGTTATGGCTACACCTTC
d_gene: -; j_gene: TRBJ1-4; abundance: once; len: 13; v_gene: TRBV18; CDR3aa: CASSRGEEEKLFF; CDR3nt: TGTGCCAGCTCACGGGGGGAGGAAGAAAAACTGTTTTTT
d_gene: TRBD2; j_gene: TRBJ2-2; abundance: -; len: 15; v_gene: TRBV6-6; CDR3aa: CASSYPTTSSGELFF; CDR3nt: TGTGCCAGCAGTTACCCAACGACTAGCAGCGGGGAGCTGTTTTTT
d_gene: TRBD2; j_gene: TRBJ2-3; abundance: -; len: 15; v_gene: TRBV7-2; CDR3aa: CASSPTGGASDTQYF; CDR3nt: TGTGCCAGCAGCCCCACGGGGGGGGCATCAGATACGCAGTATTTT
d_gene: -; j_gene: TRBJ1-2; abundance: -; len: 14; v_gene: TRBV7-9; CDR3aa: CASSRSGVPYGYTF; CDR3nt: TGTGCCAGCAGCCGCTCAGGGGTACCCTATGGCTACACCTTC
d_gene: -; j_gene: TRBJ2-5; abundance: -; len: 12; v_gene: TRBV25-1; CDR3aa: CASRDRHETQYF; CDR3nt: TGTGCCAGCAGAGACAGGCACGAGACCCAGTACTTC
d_gene: -; j_gene: TRBJ2-1; abundance: -; len: 17; v_gene: TRBV11-3; CDR3aa: CASSSNRNKQTNNEQFF; CDR3nt: TGTGCCAGCAGCTCAAATCGAAATAAACAGACTAACAATGAGCAGTTCTTC
d_gene: -; j_gene: TRBJ1-2; abundance: once; len: 14; v_gene: TRBV5-6; CDR3aa: CATQQGTTRIGYTF; CDR3nt: TGTGCCACGCAACAAGGGACAACTCGAATTGGCTACACCTTC